This T cell receptor (beta chain) was identified during a study of blood T cell repertoires in COVID-19. Method: immunoSEQ multiplex PCR; TCRdb's copy keeps in-frame clones and lacks some. The sample has 230,000 or so clones, roughly 76% seen once. The CDR3 covers 12 residues. Germline V gene data show CDR1 as MNHNS and CDR2 as SASEGT. Unmatched junction bases numbered 5, after V lost 2 bases and J lost 12 bases. This receptor was obtained from a woman of 80 years or more with COVID-19, enrolled during active disease. The chain is built from TRBV6-1 and TRBJ1-1; 8 bases agree with TRBD1. The sequenced sample consisted of peripheral blood. CDR3 amino acids: CASSERQGATFF. CDR3 coding DNA: TGTGCCAGCAGTGAAAGGCAGGGGGCGACTTTCTTT.